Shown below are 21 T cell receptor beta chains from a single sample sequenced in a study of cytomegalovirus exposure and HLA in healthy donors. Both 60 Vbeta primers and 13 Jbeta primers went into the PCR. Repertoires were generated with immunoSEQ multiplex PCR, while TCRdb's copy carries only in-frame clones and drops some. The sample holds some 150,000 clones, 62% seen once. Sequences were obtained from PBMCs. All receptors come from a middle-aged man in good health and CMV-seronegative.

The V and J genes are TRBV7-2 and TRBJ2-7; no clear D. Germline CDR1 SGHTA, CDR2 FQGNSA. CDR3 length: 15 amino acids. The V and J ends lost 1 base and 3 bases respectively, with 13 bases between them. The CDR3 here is CASSLGLLQNYEQYF. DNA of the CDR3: TGTGCCAGCAGCTTAGGACTCCTCCAAAACTACGAGCAGTACTTC.

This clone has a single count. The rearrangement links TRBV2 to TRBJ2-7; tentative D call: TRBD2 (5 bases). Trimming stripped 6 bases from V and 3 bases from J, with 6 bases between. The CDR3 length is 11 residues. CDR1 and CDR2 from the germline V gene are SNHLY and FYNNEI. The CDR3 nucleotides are TGTGCCAGCAGGCGGGTCTACGAGCAGTACTTC. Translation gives CASRRVYEQYF.

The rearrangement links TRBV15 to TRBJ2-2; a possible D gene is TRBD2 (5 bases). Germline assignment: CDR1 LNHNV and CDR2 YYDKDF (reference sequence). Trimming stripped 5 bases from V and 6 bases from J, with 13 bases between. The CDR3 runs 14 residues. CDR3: CATSSSKEAGELFF. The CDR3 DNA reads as TGTGCCACCAGCTCATCAAAGGAGGCCGGGGAGCTGTTTTTT.

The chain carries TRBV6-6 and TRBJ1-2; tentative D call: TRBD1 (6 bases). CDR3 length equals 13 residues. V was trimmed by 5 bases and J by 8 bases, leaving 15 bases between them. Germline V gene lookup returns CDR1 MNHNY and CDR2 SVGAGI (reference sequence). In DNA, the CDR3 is TGTGCCAGCAGTCCTACAGGGATCGGAGGCTACACCTTC. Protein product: CASSPTGIGGYTF.

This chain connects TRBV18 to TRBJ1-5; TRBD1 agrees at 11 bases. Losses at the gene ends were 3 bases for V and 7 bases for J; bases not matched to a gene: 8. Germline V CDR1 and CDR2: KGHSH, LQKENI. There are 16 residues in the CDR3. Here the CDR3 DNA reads TGTGCCAGCTCACCCCGGACAGGGGGCGCGTCGCAGCCCCAGCATTTT. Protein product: CASSPRTGGASQPQHF.

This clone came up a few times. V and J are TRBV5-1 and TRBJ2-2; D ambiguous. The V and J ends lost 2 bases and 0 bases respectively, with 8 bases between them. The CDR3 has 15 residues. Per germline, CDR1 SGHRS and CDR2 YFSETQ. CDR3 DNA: TGCGCCAGCAGCTTCGAGCAACCGAACACCGGGGAGCTGTTTTTT. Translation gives CASSFEQPNTGELFF.

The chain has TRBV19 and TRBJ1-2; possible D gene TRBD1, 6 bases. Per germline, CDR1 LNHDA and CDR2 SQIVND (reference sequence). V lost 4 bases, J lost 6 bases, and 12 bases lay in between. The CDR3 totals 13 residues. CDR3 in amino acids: CASSTPTGDGYTF. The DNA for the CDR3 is TGTGCCAGTAGTACCCCGACAGGAGATGGCTACACCTTC.

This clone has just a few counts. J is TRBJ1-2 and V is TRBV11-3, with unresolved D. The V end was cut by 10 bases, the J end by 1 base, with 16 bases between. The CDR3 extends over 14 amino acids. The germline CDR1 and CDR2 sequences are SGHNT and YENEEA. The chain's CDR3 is CATGKEEVNYGYTF. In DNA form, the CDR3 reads TGTGCCACGGGAAAGGAGGAAGTTAACTATGGCTACACCTTC.

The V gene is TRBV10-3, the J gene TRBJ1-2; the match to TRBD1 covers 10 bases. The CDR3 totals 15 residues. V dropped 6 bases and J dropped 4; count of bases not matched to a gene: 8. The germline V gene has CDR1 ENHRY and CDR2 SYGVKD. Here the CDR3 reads CAISSGQGSSYGYTF. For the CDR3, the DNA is TGTGCCATCAGCTCGGGACAGGGGAGTAGCTATGGCTACACCTTC.

The CDR3 spells CARSLQGQRNTEAFF. In DNA form, the CDR3 reads TGTGCCAGAAGCTTGCAGGGACAGCGGAACACTGAAGCTTTCTTT. The chain carries TRBV5-3 and TRBJ1-1; 7 bases match TRBD1. TRBV5-3 is an ORF, and what it does is uncertain. The CDR3 has 15 residues. V dropped 1 base and J dropped 1; count of bases not matched to a gene: 4.

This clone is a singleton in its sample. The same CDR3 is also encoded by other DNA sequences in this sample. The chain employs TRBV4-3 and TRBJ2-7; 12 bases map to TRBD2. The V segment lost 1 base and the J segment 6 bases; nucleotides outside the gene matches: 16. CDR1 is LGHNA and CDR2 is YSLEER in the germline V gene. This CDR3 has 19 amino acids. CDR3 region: CASSQGLTSGRLIGGEQYF. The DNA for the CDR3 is TGCGCCAGCAGCCAAGGTCTGACTAGCGGGAGACTAATCGGGGGCGAGCAGTACTTC.

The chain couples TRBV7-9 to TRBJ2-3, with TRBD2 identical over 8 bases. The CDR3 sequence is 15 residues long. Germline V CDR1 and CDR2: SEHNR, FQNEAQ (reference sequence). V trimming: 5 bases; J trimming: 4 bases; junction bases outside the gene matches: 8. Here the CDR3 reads CASSTPAGGSDTQYF. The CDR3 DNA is TGTGCCAGCAGCACCCCGGCGGGAGGATCAGATACGCAGTATTTT.

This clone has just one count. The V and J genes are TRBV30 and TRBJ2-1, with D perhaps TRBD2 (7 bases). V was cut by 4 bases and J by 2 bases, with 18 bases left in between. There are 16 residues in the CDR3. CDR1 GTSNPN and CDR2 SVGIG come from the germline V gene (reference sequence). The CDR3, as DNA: TGTGCCTGGATGGTTTTGGGGGGGGGCACCTACAATGAGCAGTTCTTC. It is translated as CAWMVLGGGTYNEQFF.

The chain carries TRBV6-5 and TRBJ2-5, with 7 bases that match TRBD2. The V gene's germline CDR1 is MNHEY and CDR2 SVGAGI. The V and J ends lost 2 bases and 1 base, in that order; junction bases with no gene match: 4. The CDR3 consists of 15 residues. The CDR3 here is CASSYGGGGQETQYF. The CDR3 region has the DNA TGTGCCAGCAGTTACGGAGGCGGGGGCCAAGAGACCCAGTACTTC.

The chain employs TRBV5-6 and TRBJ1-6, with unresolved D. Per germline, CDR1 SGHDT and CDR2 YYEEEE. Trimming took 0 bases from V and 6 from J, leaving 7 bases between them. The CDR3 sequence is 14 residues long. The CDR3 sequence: CASSLAHGNSPLHF. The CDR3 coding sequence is TGTGCCAGCAGCTTGGCCCACGGTAATTCACCCCTCCACTTT.

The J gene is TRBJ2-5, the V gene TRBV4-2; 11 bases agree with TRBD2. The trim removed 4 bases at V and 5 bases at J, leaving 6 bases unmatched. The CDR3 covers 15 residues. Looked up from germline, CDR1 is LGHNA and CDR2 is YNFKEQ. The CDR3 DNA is TGTGCCAGCAGCCCCTTAGCGGGGGGGCAGGAGACCCAGTACTTC. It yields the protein CASSPLAGGQETQYF.

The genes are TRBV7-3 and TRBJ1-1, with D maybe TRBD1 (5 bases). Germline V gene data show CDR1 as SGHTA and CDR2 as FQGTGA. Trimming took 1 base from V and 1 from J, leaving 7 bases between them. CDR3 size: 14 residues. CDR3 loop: CASSLMQGNTEAFF. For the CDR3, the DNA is TGTGCCAGCAGCTTAATGCAGGGGAACACTGAAGCTTTCTTT. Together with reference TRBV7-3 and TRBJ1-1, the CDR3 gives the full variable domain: GAGVSQTPSNKVTEKGKYVELRCDPISGHTALYWYRQSLGQGPEFLIYFQGTGAADDSGLPNDRFFAVRPEGSVSTLKIQRTERGDSAVYLCASSLMQGNTEAFFGQGTRLTVV.

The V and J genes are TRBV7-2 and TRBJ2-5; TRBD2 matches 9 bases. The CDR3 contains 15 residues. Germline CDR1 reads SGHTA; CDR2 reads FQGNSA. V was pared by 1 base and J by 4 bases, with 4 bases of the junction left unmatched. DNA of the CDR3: TGTGCCAGCAGCTTAGGGGCTAGCGGGACAGAGACCCAGTACTTC. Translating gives CASSLGASGTETQYF.

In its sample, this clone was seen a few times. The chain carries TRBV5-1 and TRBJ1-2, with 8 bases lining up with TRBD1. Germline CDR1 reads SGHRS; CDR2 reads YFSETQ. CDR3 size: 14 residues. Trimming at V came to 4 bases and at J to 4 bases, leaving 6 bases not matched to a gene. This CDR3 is CASSPGTGVYGYTF. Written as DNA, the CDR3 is TGCGCCAGCAGCCCAGGGACAGGTGTCTATGGCTACACCTTC. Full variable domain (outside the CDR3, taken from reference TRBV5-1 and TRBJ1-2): KAGVTQTPRYLIKTRGQQVTLSCSPISGHRSVSWYQQTPGQGLQFLFEYFSETQRNKGNFPGRFSGRQFSNSRSEMNVSTLELGDSALYLCASSPGTGVYGYTFGSGTRLTVV.

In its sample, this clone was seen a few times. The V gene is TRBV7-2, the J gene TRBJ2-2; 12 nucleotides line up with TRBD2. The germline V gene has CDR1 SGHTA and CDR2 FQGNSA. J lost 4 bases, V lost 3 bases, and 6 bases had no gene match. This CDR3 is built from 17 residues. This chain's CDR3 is CASSLGTSGPLTGELFF. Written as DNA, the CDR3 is TGTGCCAGCAGCTTGGGGACTAGCGGGCCTCTCACCGGGGAGCTGTTTTTT.

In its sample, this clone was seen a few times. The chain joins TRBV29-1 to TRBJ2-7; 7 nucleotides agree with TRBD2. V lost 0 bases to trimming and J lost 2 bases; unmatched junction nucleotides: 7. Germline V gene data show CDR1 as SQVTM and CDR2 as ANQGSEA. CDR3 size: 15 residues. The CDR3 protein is CSVEDRGDPPYEQYF. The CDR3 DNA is TGCAGCGTTGAAGATCGGGGGGACCCTCCCTACGAGCAGTACTTC.